This TCR beta chain was sequenced during a study of cytomegalovirus exposure and HLA in healthy donors. General observations from the study: When the data were analyzed later, several of the most significant clusters appeared to be linked to common viral pathogens. In a later analysis, TCR beta V- and J-gene trimming was associated with a missense DCLRE1C variant.

This clone was seen once. The antigen remains unidentified. The PCR contained 60 Vbeta and 13 Jbeta primers. Assay used: immunoSEQ multiplex PCR; TCRdb lists only in-frame clones, some missing. The sample has fewer than 130,000 clones, over 65% seen once. V lost 5 bases, J lost 7 bases, and 16 bases lay in between. Germline V gene data show CDR1 as SEHNR and CDR2 as FQNEAQ (reference sequence). The CDR3 contains 14 residues. The sequence was collected from a young man in good health and CMV-seropositive. Material: PBMCs. V usage is TRBV7-9 and J usage is TRBJ2-3; D is possibly TRBD2 (6 bases). For the CDR3, the DNA is TGTGCCAGCAGCCCCAGTAGCGGACCTCATACGCAGTATTTT. It codes for CASSPSSGPHTQYF.